The clone carrying this T cell receptor beta chain was counted many times. Its antigen is not known. CDR1 is MDHEN, CDR2 SYDVKM, per germline. V trimming: 1 base; J trimming: 6 bases; junction bases outside the gene matches: 5. This CDR3 is built from 14 residues. People with hyperthyroidism were aged 18 to 65 and newly diagnosed, under 2 months' duration. Out of 9 to 10 ml of fresh peripheral blood, PBMCs were obtained. This sample is drawn from a study of Graves' ophthalmopathy and Graves' hyperthyroidism. Turning to the study itself: Researchers obtained peripheral blood at initial diagnosis, before any treatment had begun.

Findings and limits, study-wide: Most thyroid clonotypes with frequency above 0.001 were detected in blood too.

Amplification from RNA transcripts yielded the TCR beta CDR3 regions. Investigators did first-round RT-PCR with HTBI primers, then second-round multiplex PCR. TCRdb ran MiXCR on the multiplex PCR reads and lists one entry per CDR3 protein. The sample lists some 360,000 distinct CDR3 sequences, about 18% occurring once. The chain links TRBV28 to TRBJ1-1; 7 positions agree with TRBD1. The sample was peripheral blood. The TCR originated in an adult woman with stable Graves' hyperthyroidism. The CDR3 loop reads CASSLFYQGAEAFF. CDR3 bases: TGTGCCAGCAGTTTATTTTACCAGGGGGCTGAAGCTTTCTTT.